This T cell receptor (beta chain) stems from a study of cytomegalovirus exposure and HLA in healthy donors. The table came from immunoSEQ multiplex PCR; TCRdb's copy has only in-frame clones and leaves some out. The table lists under 85,000 clones, approximately 93% of them singletons. Germline V gene sequence: CDR1 MDHEN, CDR2 SYDVKM. There are 17 residues in the CDR3. With 4 bases clipped from V and 6 bases from J, the junction kept 15 bases outside the gene matches. Study observations and caveats: In vitro assays verified that three CMV-associated chains recognized CMV antigens specifically. In the 120 or so validation repertoires, about 94% of cluster scores exceeded 0, per a later analysis. According to reports, the classifier identified cytomegalovirus status with high specificity and sensitivity.

In the case of this clone: The antigen is unknown.

The clonotype originates from a young woman in good health and CMV-seropositive. This sequence joins TRBV28 and TRBJ1-2, with 9 nucleotides matching TRBD1. The sequencing sample was made of PBMCs. The CDR3 DNA follows: TGTGCCAGCAGTTCAGTAACGGGACAGGGACAGTTCGATGGCTACACCTTC. Its protein is CASSSVTGQGQFDGYTF.